This TCR beta chain is from a study of technical replicates of blood from four donors. Germline-derived CDR1 and CDR2 are LNHDA and SQIVND (reference sequence). V lost 5 bases and J lost 7, with 14 bases in between. CDR3 length equals 14 residues. Profiling relied on immunoSEQ multiplex PCR, and the TCRdb table lists in-frame clones only, not all of them. This repertoire shows about 50,000 clones, 95% to 96% found once; its top ten account for 0.35% to 0.45%. This chain uses TRBV19 with TRBJ1-4; D is possibly TRBD1 (5 bases). The sequence was collected from a human donor in good health. Source material: T cells isolated from PBMCs. The CDR3 protein is CASSLGGRIEKLFF. CDR3 coding DNA: TGTGCCAGTAGTCTGGGGGGAAGGATTGAAAAACTGTTTTTT.